This TCR beta chain originates from a study of blood T cell repertoires in COVID-19. As for the study in general: T cells, B-cell-depleted T cells, or PBMCs supplied cDNA or gDNA.

Germline loops: CDR1 MNHNY, CDR2 SVGAGI (reference sequence). Trimming removed 0 bases from V and 2 bases from J, with 7 bases in between. This CDR3 has 14 amino acids. Generated by immunoSEQ multiplex PCR, the TCRdb table keeps only in-frame clones and is missing some. The sample lists 300,000 to 350,000 clones, under 95% occurring once. The V call is TRBV6-6, the J call TRBJ1-2; D is ambiguous. Sequenced material: peripheral blood. This receptor was obtained from a woman aged 18-30 years who had recovered from COVID-19. The CDR3 is CASSYSKTNYGYTF. CDR3 DNA sequence: TGTGCCAGCAGTTACTCGAAGACAAACTATGGCTACACCTTC.